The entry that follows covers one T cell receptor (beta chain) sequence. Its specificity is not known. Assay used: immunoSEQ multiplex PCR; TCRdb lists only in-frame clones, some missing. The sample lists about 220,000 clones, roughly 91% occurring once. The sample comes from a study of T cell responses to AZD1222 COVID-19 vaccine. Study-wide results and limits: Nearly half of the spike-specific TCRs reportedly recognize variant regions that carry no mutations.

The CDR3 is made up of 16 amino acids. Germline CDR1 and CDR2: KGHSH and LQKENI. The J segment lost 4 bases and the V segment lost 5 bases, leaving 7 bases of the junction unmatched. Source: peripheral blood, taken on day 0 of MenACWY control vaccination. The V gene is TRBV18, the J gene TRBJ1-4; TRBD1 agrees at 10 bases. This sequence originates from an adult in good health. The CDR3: CASSLSGTGDNEKLFF. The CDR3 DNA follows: TGTGCCAGCTCATTATCCGGGACAGGGGATAATGAAAAACTGTTTTTT.